The 15 T cell receptor beta chains presented below share a single source sample, sequenced in a study of blood T cells in healthy people across ages. For the second PCR, which ran for roughly 6 to 11 cycles, a sample-barcoded 5' primer and a J-beta primer mix were used. One entry per CDR3 protein results from TCRdb running MiXCR on the 5' RACE reads. This sample has around 2 million distinct CDR3 sequences, with about two fifths found just once. Material: blood. The source of these receptors is a human donor in good health.

The V and J genes are TRBV20-1 and TRBJ2-3; D gene uncertain. V lost 8 bases, J lost 4 bases, and 16 bases lay in between. The CDR3 sequence is 13 residues long. Germline assignment: CDR1 DFQATT and CDR2 SNEGSKA (reference sequence). For the CDR3, the DNA is TGCAGTACCTCAGGCCGGAGCGCAGATACGCAGTATTTT. It encodes CSTSGRSADTQYF.

The genes are TRBV20-1 and TRBJ2-3; a weak D match, TRBD2 (6 bases). Trimming took 3 bases from V and 0 from J, leaving 13 bases between them. The CDR3 consists of 15 residues. Germline V CDR1 and CDR2: DFQATT, SNEGSKA (reference sequence). As DNA, the CDR3 is TGCAGTGCTAGCGTGCGGGGCCACAGCACAGATACGCAGTATTTT. It encodes CSASVRGHSTDTQYF.

The chain joins TRBV7-9 to TRBJ1-2; D is ambiguous. The germline gives CDR1 SEHNR, CDR2 FQNEAQ (reference sequence). This CDR3 contains 14 residues. Trimming left V 5 bases short and J 5 bases short, with 15 bases between. CDR3 nucleotides: TGTGCCAGCAGCCAGAGTGGGGTTGGATATGGCTACACCTTC. The encoded protein is CASSQSGVGYGYTF.

The chain's CDR3 is CASSQLTDAYEQYF. The DNA for the CDR3 is TGCGCCAGCAGCCAGCTAACAGATGCCTACGAGCAGTACTTC. The V call is TRBV4-3, the J call TRBJ2-7; D is unresolved. The CDR3 is made up of 14 amino acids. Germline CDR1 LGHNA, CDR2 YSLEER. Trimming took 3 bases from V and 2 from J, leaving 11 bases between them.

This chain connects TRBV12-5 to TRBJ2-1; D is unresolved. Looked up from germline, CDR1 is LGHNT and CDR2 is FRNRAP. V gave up 5 bases and J gave up 10 bases, with 12 bases separating them. The CDR3 loop spans 12 amino acids. Written as DNA, the CDR3 is TGTGCTAGTGGTCCCCAAGTGAACGAGCAGTTCTTC. It codes for CASGPQVNEQFF.

V gene TRBV6-5 combines with J gene TRBJ2-1; 7 nucleotides line up with TRBD1. CDR3 length equals 11 residues. V was pared by 7 bases and J by 14 bases, with 8 bases of the junction left unmatched. Germline V gene data show CDR1 as MNHEY and CDR2 as SVGAGI. The CDR3 bases are TGTGCCAGCAACTCCCGGGACAGAGAGTTCTTC. Translation gives CASNSRDREFF.

The chain combines TRBV4-1 with TRBJ1-5, with 7 bases fitting TRBD1. Germline lookup yields CDR1 MGHRA and CDR2 YSYEKL. V was pared by 4 bases and J by 1 base, with 10 bases of the junction left unmatched. This CDR3 is 17 amino acids long. The CDR3 sequence is CASSLDREEFSNQPQHF. In DNA, the CDR3 is TGCGCCAGCAGCCTAGACAGGGAGGAGTTCAGCAATCAGCCCCAGCATTTT.

This clonotype was seen just once. The chain has TRBV20-1 and TRBJ2-1, with TRBD2 matching over 10 bases. The ends lost 0 bases at V and 5 bases at J; junction bases unmatched: 7. This CDR3 has 16 residues. Germline loops: CDR1 DFQATT, CDR2 SNEGSKA (reference sequence). In DNA, the CDR3 is TGCAGTGCTAGAGATCCAAGCGGGGGGGCCCACAATGAGCAGTTCTTC. This translates into CSARDPSGGAHNEQFF.

The chain recombines TRBV10-3 with TRBJ1-2; maybe TRBD1 (5 bases). The CDR3 runs to 14 residues. V shed 6 bases and J shed 5 bases, with 16 bases lying between them. Germline V gene lookup returns CDR1 ENHRY and CDR2 SYGVKD. The CDR3 sequence: CAIRAQTGGYGYTF. The DNA of the CDR3 is TGTGCCATCAGGGCCCAAACTGGGGGGTATGGCTACACCTTC.

In its sample, this clonotype was seen a few times. This chain links TRBV7-6 with TRBJ2-7, with TRBD2 identical over 11 bases. The CDR3 totals 17 residues. V shed 3 bases, J shed 5 bases, and the junction held 12 bases outside the gene matches. CDR1 is SGHVS and CDR2 is FNYEAQ in the germline V gene. CDR3 loop: CASSFLPQTSGVHEQYF. CDR3 sequence (DNA): TGTGCCAGCAGCTTTCTACCCCAGACTAGCGGGGTTCACGAGCAGTACTTC.

This clonotype was seen only a few times. Here the CDR3 DNA reads TGTGCCAGCAGTTACTTAACCGGGACAGGGGTGGATACGCAGTATTTT. It specifies CASSYLTGTGVDTQYF. V usage is TRBV6-5 and J usage is TRBJ2-3; 10 bases are a match to TRBD1. Trimming cost V 1 base and J 6 bases; bases outside gene matches: 7. From germline, CDR1 is MNHEY and CDR2 SVGAGI. CDR3 size: 16 residues.

Of note for this clonotype: A much larger clone is a single base away; this may be a read error. The chain uses TRBV20-1 and TRBJ2-3, with unresolved D. CDR3 length equals 11 residues. Germline V lookup: CDR1 DFQATT, CDR2 SNEGSKA (reference sequence). The germline V and J ends were trimmed by 2 bases and 4 bases, with 4 bases remaining between them. CDR3 in amino acids: CSARWADTQYF. Here the CDR3 DNA reads TGCAGTGCTAGATGGGCAGATACGCAGTATTTT.

This clonotype appeared a few times. The genes are TRBV7-2 and TRBJ2-1, with TRBD2 as a possible D gene (5 bases). CDR1 is SGHTA and CDR2 is FQGNSA in the germline V gene. This CDR3 is built from 15 residues. V was shortened by 1 base and J by 9 bases, with 16 bases between the two germline ends. Here the CDR3 DNA reads TGTGCCAGCAGCTTAGGCAATCGGGGTTTGAGTGAGCAGTTCTTC. Protein product: CASSLGNRGLSEQFF.

This sequence joins TRBV7-9 and TRBJ2-7; 10 nucleotides align to TRBD1. Germline V gene lookup returns CDR1 SEHNR and CDR2 FQNEAQ (reference sequence). V was clipped by 3 bases and J by 3 bases; unmatched bases: 5. This CDR3 comprises 15 residues. The DNA of the CDR3 is TGTGCCAGCAGCTTTTGGACAGGGGGGATCTACGAGCAGTACTTC. Its translation is CASSFWTGGIYEQYF.

The chain has TRBV15 and TRBJ2-5; 8 bases are shared with TRBD1. The J call may not be correct, given that the DNA end is closer to TRBJ2-7. Germline-derived CDR1 and CDR2 are LNHNV and YYDKDF (reference sequence). The CDR3 length is 15 residues. CDR3 residues: CATSRPGTGSTEQYF. CDR3 coding DNA: TGTGCCACCAGCAGACCAGGGACAGGCTCAACCGAGCAGTACTTC.